This TCR beta chain was captured in a study of blood T cell repertoires in COVID-19. Study at large: COVID-19 samples collected from the United States, Italy and Spain covered acute and convalescent phases.

Germline CDR1 SNHLY, CDR2 FYNNEI. This CDR3 has 15 amino acids. Trimming removed 7 bases at V and 0 bases at J, with 13 bases between. Generated by immunoSEQ multiplex PCR, the TCRdb table keeps only in-frame clones and is missing some. The sample has under 200,000 clones; 88% are singletons. The rearrangement joins TRBV2 to TRBJ2-1, with a weak D call TRBD1 (5 bases). The sequence derives from a man aged 55 to 70 with acute or convalescent COVID-19. The sample taken for sequencing was peripheral blood. The CDR3 loop reads CASKIGVSSYNEQFF. The CDR3 coding sequence is TGTGCCAGCAAGATAGGGGTGAGCTCCTACAATGAGCAGTTCTTC.